A selection of T cell receptor beta chains follows, all from one sample in a study of molecular identifiers for immune sequencing clone quantification. TCRdb reprocessed the PCR reads with MiXCR, giving one entry per CDR3 protein. The top ten clones hold approximately 0.76% of a sample with around 460,000 distinct CDR3 sequences, about 25% of them seen once. What was sequenced was naive CD8+ T cells from blood, with Jurkat cell RNA spiked in. The receptors were gathered from a human donor in good health. Some libraries in this study had Jurkat cell RNA spiked in. Both conserved end residues are part of each CDR3. A D gene is named only where the DNA matches it firmly. Only some rows state a clone size, as once, few, many or a class for expanded clones.

TRBJ1-1	NA	NA	TRBV28	14	CASTDWGSGTEAFF	TGTGCCAGCACCGACTGGGGTTCGGGCACTGAAGCTTTCTTT
TRBJ2-4	NA	NA	TRBV4-1	17	CASSSEPVGGSKNIQYF	TGCGCCAGCAGCTCTGAGCCGGTCGGGGGATCCAAAAACATTCAGTACTTC
TRBJ1-1	NA	NA	TRBV7-9	14	CASNLRVPNTEAFF	TGTGCCAGCAACTTGAGGGTCCCGAACACTGAAGCTTTCTTT
TRBJ2-5	NA	NA	TRBV5-1	12	CASSLPLETQYF	TGCGCCAGCAGCTTGCCCCTAGAGACCCAGTACTTC
TRBJ2-1	many	NA	TRBV7-2	14	CASTAGVGYNEQFF	TGTGCCAGCACTGCAGGGGTCGGGTACAATGAGCAGTTCTTC
TRBJ2-7	few	TRBD1	TRBV14	13	CASSRTGANEQYF	TGTGCCAGCAGCCGGACAGGGGCCAACGAGCAGTACTTC
TRBJ1-6	many	TRBD1	TRBV27	14	CASSLQGYNSPLHF	TGTGCCAGCAGCTTACAGGGGTATAATTCACCCCTCCACTTT
TRBJ2-5	few	NA	TRBV23-1	21	CASSRRQGVGGRDFSGETQYF	TGCGCCAGCAGTCGACGACAGGGGGTAGGCGGGAGGGACTTCAGCGGAGAGACCCAGTACTTC
TRBJ1-1	NA	TRBD1	TRBV2	17	CASSGIGTGPRNTEAFF	TGTGCCAGCAGTGGAATAGGGACAGGGCCGCGGAATACTGAAGCTTTCTTT
TRBJ1-1	few	NA	TRBV5-6	15	CASSSRGASNTEAFF	TGTGCCAGCAGCTCTAGGGGAGCGAGTAACACTGAAGCTTTCTTT
TRBJ2-3	NA	NA	TRBV27	13	CASSLSDIDTQYF	TGTGCCAGCAGTTTATCAGACATAGATACGCAGTATTTT
TRBJ2-1	few	NA	TRBV10-3	16	CAISDLASERYNEQFF	TGTGCCATCAGTGACTTGGCGTCGGAGCGCTACAATGAGCAGTTCTTC
TRBJ2-3	few	NA	TRBV29-1	14	CSVDGAPWADTQYF	TGCAGCGTTGATGGAGCGCCTTGGGCAGATACGCAGTATTTT
TRBJ2-1	many	NA	TRBV24-1	15	CATSVGQSSYNEQFF	TGTGCCACCAGCGTAGGGCAAAGCTCCTACAATGAGCAGTTCTTC
TRBJ2-7	few	NA	TRBV28	14	CASRQGGFPYEQYF	TGTGCCAGCAGGCAAGGGGGGTTCCCCTACGAGCAGTACTTC
TRBJ2-7	NA	NA	TRBV4-3	17	CASSQDLGGTQPGEQYF	TGCGCCAGCAGCCAAGATCTAGGGGGGACTCAGCCTGGGGAGCAGTACTTC
TRBJ1-5	many	NA	TRBV15	15	CATSRAGGSNQPQHF	TGTGCCACCAGCAGAGCGGGCGGTAGCAATCAGCCCCAGCATTTT
TRBJ2-5	few	NA	TRBV7-3	16	CASSLGVRGAGETQYF	TGTGCCAGCAGCTTAGGTGTTCGTGGGGCTGGAGAGACCCAGTACTTC
TRBJ1-1	NA	NA	TRBV4-1	15	CASTFMDGMNTEAFF	TGCGCCAGCACCTTTATGGATGGCATGAACACTGAAGCTTTCTTT
TRBJ2-3	many	NA	TRBV5-6	15	CASSARGGVGDTQYF	TGTGCCAGCAGTGCGAGGGGCGGGGTTGGAGATACGCAGTATTTT
TRBJ1-1	NA	TRBD1	TRBV20-1	14	CSARGDSGETEALF	TGCAGTGCTAGAGGGGACAGCGGGGAGACTGAAGCTCTCTTT
TRBJ1-2	few	TRBD1	TRBV7-9	15	CASSLGGQGIYGYTF	TGTGCCAGCAGCTTAGGGGGACAGGGGATCTATGGCTACACCTTC
TRBJ2-7	many	TRBD1	TRBV7-9	13	CASSSTGGIEQYF	TGTGCCAGCAGCTCGACAGGGGGAATCGAGCAGTACTTC
TRBJ2-7	few	NA	TRBV4-3	13	CASSSGSGREQYF	TGCGCCAGCAGCTCCGGCAGCGGGCGCGAGCAGTACTTC
TRBJ2-7	many	TRBD2	TRBV4-3	16	CASSQDMTSGGHEQYF	TGCGCCAGCAGCCAAGATATGACTAGCGGGGGCCACGAGCAGTACTTC
TRBJ2-7	NA	NA	TRBV28	12	CASTGGICEQYF	TGTGCCAGCACTGGGGGAATCTGCGAGCAGTACTTC
TRBJ2-2	NA	NA	TRBV7-2	15	CASSLWVPPPGERFF	TGTGCCAGCAGCTTATGGGTCCCCCCCCCCGGGGAGCGGTTTTTT
TRBJ2-7	NA	NA	TRBV29-1	11	CSVQGFYEQYF	TGCAGCGTTCAAGGGTTCTACGAGCAGTACTTC
TRBJ2-1	NA	TRBD2	TRBV5-6	17	CASRIAGIHSNYNEQFF	TGTGCCAGCAGGATAGCGGGAATCCACTCAAACTACAATGAGCAGTTCTTC
TRBJ1-1	many	TRBD1	TRBV7-9	12	CASSQGATEAFF	TGTGCCAGCAGTCAGGGGGCTACTGAAGCTTTCTTT
TRBJ1-1	few	NA	TRBV20-1	14	CSARDIKLNTEAFF	TGCAGTGCTAGAGATATAAAGTTGAACACTGAAGCTTTCTTT
TRBJ2-3	few	NA	TRBV12-3/TRBV12-4	14	CASSTTQEGGTQYF	TGTGCCAGCAGTACGACCCAAGAAGGTGGTACGCAGTATTTT
TRBJ2-3	few	TRBD1	TRBV7-7	14	CASSGTGYIDTQYF	TGTGCTAGCAGCGGGACAGGGTATATAGATACGCAGTATTTT
TRBJ1-1	NA	TRBD1	TRBV27	16	CASSPGTPSGGGEAFF	TGTGCCAGCAGTCCGGGGACACCCTCAGGGGGAGGTGAAGCTTTCTTT
TRBJ2-7	once	NA	TRBV4-3	13	CASSQASTDEQYF	TGCGCCAGCAGCCAAGCAAGCACGGACGAGCAGTACTTC
TRBJ2-7	NA	TRBD1	TRBV7-2	15	CASSITGGRSYEQYF	TGTGCCAGCAGCATTACAGGGGGAAGATCCTACGAGCAGTACTTC
TRBJ2-7	few	NA	TRBV29-1	11	CSGISRGEQYF	TGCAGCGGTATATCCCGGGGCGAGCAGTACTTC
TRBJ2-3	many	NA	TRBV7-9	14	CASSRYTSTDTQYF	TGTGCCAGCAGCCGTTATACTAGCACAGATACGCAGTATTTT
TRBJ2-5	many	NA	TRBV7-9	14	CASSLGSGQETQYF	TGTGCCAGCAGCTTAGGTTCGGGCCAAGAGACCCAGTACTTC
TRBJ1-1	NA	NA	TRBV4-3	13	CARRQFRGTEAFF	TGCGCCCGCCGCCAATTTAGGGGCACTGAAGCCTTCTTT
TRBJ2-7	NA	TRBD2	TRBV5-1	15	CASSFFSGWSYEQYF	TGCGCGAGCAGCTTTTTTAGCGGGTGGAGCTACGAGCAGTACTTC